This is a list of T cell receptor beta chains from one sample in a study of neoadjuvant anti-PD-1 for oral cavity cancer. The table came from immunoSEQ multiplex PCR; TCRdb's copy has only in-frame clones and leaves some out. The profile shows roughly 15,000 clones, 66% of them singletons. The sequenced sample was PBMCs, obtained before nivolumab (anti-PD-1) treatment. The origin of the receptors is a person aged 35-79 years with oral cavity squamous cell carcinoma. The CDR3 runs from the conserved cysteine through the conserved F or W. D genes are given only for firm matches. Expanded clones get a size class; other rows say once, few or many, or leave the size out.

J,D,size,length,V,DNA,CDR3
TRBJ1-3,NA,NA,12,TRBV9,TGTGCCAGCAGCCCTGACCGGGACACCATATATTTT,CASSPDRDTIYF
TRBJ2-2,NA,NA,15,TRBV12-5,TGTGCTAGTGGTTTGGGCCCCTCGAACACCGGGGAGCTGTTTTTT,CASGLGPSNTGELFF
TRBJ1-2,NA,NA,16,TRBV18,TGTGCCAGCTCACCTTACGGGGGGTCCAGAGGATATGGCTACACCTTC,CASSPYGGSRGYGYTF
TRBJ2-7,TRBD2,NA,13,TRBV27,TGTGCCAGCAGTTTACAGCGGGATCGGGAGCAGTACTTC,CASSLQRDREQYF
TRBJ1-1,NA,once,15,TRBV4-2,TGTGCCAGCAGCCAAGTTTGGGATATCGACACTGAAGCTTTCTTT,CASSQVWDIDTEAFF
TRBJ2-1,TRBD1,NA,15,TRBV5-8,TGTGCCAGCAGTCGCGGACAGGGGTATAAGAATGAGCAGTTCTTC,CASSRGQGYKNEQFF
TRBJ1-3,NA,few,15,TRBV9,TGTGCCAGCAGCTTTAGTGGACAGTCCAGAAACACCATATATTTT,CASSFSGQSRNTIYF
TRBJ1-4,NA,NA,16,TRBV5-4,TGTGCCAGCAGCTTGGGGGGGCATGCAACTAATGAAAAACTGTTTTTT,CASSLGGHATNEKLFF
TRBJ1-5,NA,NA,14,TRBV11-2,TGTGCCAGCAGCTTAGCAGGGAGGGGTCAGCCCCAGCATTTT,CASSLAGRGQPQHF
TRBJ2-2,TRBD1,NA,16,TRBV2,TGTGCCAGCAGTGACCGACAGGGGACCAACACCGGGGAGCTGTTTTTT,CASSDRQGTNTGELFF
TRBJ1-5,NA,NA,14,TRBV28,TGTGCCAGCGATGGGGGCAGGGGAAATCAGCCCCAGCATTTT,CASDGGRGNQPQHF
TRBJ1-6,NA,few,15,TRBV6-5,TGTGCCAGCAGAAGAAGTAGCTCCTATAATTCACCCCTCCACTTT,CASRRSSSYNSPLHF
TRBJ1-1,TRBD1,NA,14,TRBV6-1,TGTGCCAGCAGTTTGGGACAGGGGAACACTGAAGCTTTCTTT,CASSLGQGNTEAFF
TRBJ2-7,TRBD2,NA,15,TRBV6-1,TGTGCCAGCAGACCCGGGACTAGCGTTACCTACGAGCAGTACTTC,CASRPGTSVTYEQYF
TRBJ1-2,NA,few,14,TRBV2,TGTGCCAGCACCTCCGGATTTGGGGGTGACGGCTACACCTTC,CASTSGFGGDGYTF
TRBJ2-7,TRBD2,few,16,TRBV19,TGTGCCAGTAGTAGAGACCGGGGACCGGGGGGCTACGAGCAGTACTTC,CASSRDRGPGGYEQYF
TRBJ2-5,NA,NA,15,TRBV5-4,TGTGCCAGCTGGTGGGCGGGGAGATCCCAAGAGACCCAGTACTTC,CASWWAGRSQETQYF